Listed here are 4 T cell receptor beta chains from one sample, sequenced in a study of regulatory T cells in long-lasting Graves disease. Time point given: newly diagnosed GD, antithyroid drugs for less than 3 months. RNA isolated from PBMCs was used to make the TCR library. Arm-PCR of CDR3 regions and iRepertoire HTBI primers were used to build TCR beta libraries. Each CDR3 protein gets one entry after TCRdb re-called the multiplex PCR reads with MiXCR. In the table there are 550,000 to 650,000 distinct CDR3 sequences, approximately 16% of which are singletons. A further study also used this sample, focusing on T cells in Graves' hyperthyroidism and ophthalmopathy.

The specimen was peripheral blood mononuclear cells (PBMCs), collected at new diagnosis, from a patient treated with antithyroid drugs. These receptors were obtained from a man aged 18 to 35 with Graves disease.

Many counts were recorded for this clonotype. The rearrangement joins TRBV5-1 to TRBJ2-3; 7 bases are shared with TRBD2. The V gene's germline CDR1 is SGHRS and CDR2 YFSETQ. The CDR3 runs 16 residues. V shed 0 bases and J 2 bases; nucleotides not matched to a gene: 6. The CDR3 sequence is CASSLVSGGVTDTQYF. The CDR3 bases are TGCGCCAGCAGCTTGGTCTCGGGAGGAGTCACAGATACGCAGTATTTT.

This clonotype was detected ten times or more. CDR3 sequence reads: CASSLKTELNTEAFF. The CDR3 DNA reads as TGTGCCAGCAGTTTGAAGACTGAATTGAACACTGAAGCTTTCTTT. This chain joins TRBV6-2 or TRBV6-3 and TRBJ1-1; D gene unclear. This CDR3 has 15 amino acids. Trimming took off 4 bases at V and 0 bases at J, with 12 bases between the two ends. CDR1 is MNHEY, CDR2 SVGEGT, per germline.

The chain links TRBV11-3 to TRBJ2-7; D remains ambiguous. Trimming left V 5 bases short and J 3 bases short, with 11 bases between. CDR1 is SGHNT, CDR2 YENEEA, per germline. CDR3 length equals 13 residues. The CDR3 reads CASSLDGDYEQYF. In DNA, the CDR3 is TGTGCCAGCAGCCTTGACGGCGACTACGAGCAGTACTTC.

The chain is built from TRBV20-1 and TRBJ1-5; D is uncertain. The CDR3 length is 14 residues. Germline values: CDR1 DFQATT, CDR2 SNEGSKA (reference sequence). For the CDR3, the DNA is TGCAGCTCCGAGCGGGTCTATAGCAATCAGCCCCAGCATTTT. Protein product: CSSERVYSNQPQHF.